What follows is one TCR beta chain and its context. The data are from a study of blood T cell repertoires in COVID-19. Germline lookup yields CDR1 SGHTA and CDR2 FQGNSA. The CDR3 has 17 amino acids. The germline V and J ends were trimmed by 1 base and 3 bases, with 13 bases remaining between them. TCRdb's table, derived via immunoSEQ multiplex PCR, lists solely in-frame clones and lacks some. Among 150,000 to 200,000 clones listed, approximately 82% were seen once. Sequenced input: PBMCs or T cells enriched from blood (not recorded which). The TCR comes from a woman in her fifties or sixties who had recovered from COVID-19. The chain is built from TRBV7-2 and TRBJ1-6; the D is unclear. CDR3 residues: CASSLVSRAYYNSPLHF. CDR3 nucleotide sequence: TGTGCCAGCAGCTTAGTTTCTAGAGCCTACTATAATTCACCCCTCCACTTT.